A selection of T cell receptor beta chains follows, all from one sample in a study of identical twins. One entry per CDR3 protein results from TCRdb running MiXCR on the 5' RACE reads. Among hundreds of thousands of distinct CDR3 sequences listed, less than 10% were seen once. Separately, the same data were catalogued under a study of yellow fever vaccine responses in identical twins.

The sample was PBMCs. Source of these receptors: a woman in her late teens or twenties in good health. The CDR3 runs from the conserved cysteine through the conserved F or W. Fields, in order: J gene, CDR3 length, clone size, D gene, V gene, CDR3 protein, CDR3 DNA. The D gene is left open where the match is weak. Expanded clones get a size class; other rows say once, few or many, or leave the size out.

TRBJ1-2 13 many TRBD1 TRBV5-1 CASSVGQFDGYTF TGCGCCAGCAGCGTGGGACAGTTCGATGGCTACACCTTC
TRBJ2-7 15 many - TRBV7-2 CASSLGQGQSYEQYF TGTGCCAGCAGCTTAGGCCAAGGACAGAGCTACGAGCAGTACTTC
TRBJ2-3 17 - - TRBV7-8 CASSLVGIVAAPDTQYF TGTGCCAGCAGCTTAGTCGGAATTGTCGCCGCTCCAGATACGCAGTATTTT
TRBJ2-1 14 many - TRBV25-1 CASSEWGGSNEQFF TGTGCCAGCAGTGAATGGGGAGGCTCCAATGAGCAGTTCTTC
TRBJ2-1 14 many - TRBV4-1 CASSLGTGYNEQFF TGCGCCAGCAGCCTTGGAACGGGGTACAATGAGCAGTTCTTC
TRBJ2-2 16 - - TRBV15 CATSRSSGVKAGELFF TGTGCCACCAGCAGATCTTCAGGGGTTAAGGCCGGGGAGCTGTTTTTT
TRBJ1-5 14 many - TRBV5-1 CASSPDPSTKPQHF TGCGCCAGCAGCCCCGACCCCTCAACCAAGCCCCAGCATTTT
TRBJ2-7 15 - TRBD1 TRBV19 CASQDRMRDPYEQYF TGTGCCAGTCAGGACAGGATGAGAGATCCCTACGAGCAGTACTTC
TRBJ2-7 16 - - TRBV3-1 CASSQDPRDHSYEQYF TGTGCCAGCAGCCAAGATCCGCGCGATCACTCCTACGAGCAGTACTTC
TRBJ1-6 14 few - TRBV6-1 CASREGFYNSPLHF TGTGCCAGCAGAGAAGGATTTTATAATTCACCCCTCCACTTT
TRBJ2-3 15 - TRBD2 TRBV7-6 CASSYSGGPSDTQYF TGTGCCAGCAGCTATAGCGGGGGGCCCTCCGATACGCAGTATTTT
TRBJ2-7 15 few TRBD1 TRBV10-3 CAISERGQGAVQQYF TGTGCCATCAGTGAGAGGGGACAGGGGGCGGTACAGCAGTACTTC
TRBJ2-3 16 - TRBD2 TRBV7-2 CASSLQAGTSTDTQYF TGTGCCAGCAGCCTCCAAGCGGGAACTAGCACAGATACGCAGTATTTT
TRBJ2-7 13 - - TRBV6-2/TRBV6-3 CASSYLSGYEQYF TGTGCCAGCAGTTACCTTAGCGGCTACGAGCAGTACTTC
TRBJ2-7 12 - - TRBV10-3 CAIRRPGNEQYF TGTGCCATCAGGCGTCCGGGGAACGAGCAGTACTTC
TRBJ1-5 15 few TRBD1 TRBV20-1 CSAPGGTGWNQPQHF TGCAGTGCTCCCGGTGGGACAGGGTGGAATCAGCCCCAGCATTTT
TRBJ2-1 14 - TRBD1 TRBV29-1 CSVEGQGPYNEQFF TGCAGCGTTGAAGGACAGGGACCCTACAATGAGCAGTTCTTC
TRBJ2-4 13 few - TRBV27 CASSYYPGNIQYF TGTGCCAGCAGTTATTATCCAGGGAACATTCAGTACTTC
TRBJ2-7 13 - TRBD1 TRBV12-3/TRBV12-4 CASRADRGGEQYF TGTGCCAGCAGAGCAGACAGGGGGGGCGAGCAGTACTTC
TRBJ2-7 14 few - TRBV5-1 CASSLLYRTYEQYF TGCGCCAGCAGCTTGTTATACAGGACCTACGAGCAGTACTTC
TRBJ2-7 15 few - TRBV11-2 CASTPGGTVFYEQYF TGTGCCAGCACCCCAGGGGGGACTGTCTTCTACGAGCAGTACTTC
TRBJ2-2 12 few TRBD2 TRBV20-1 CSASGGTGELFF TGCAGTGCCAGCGGGGGCACCGGGGAGCTGTTTTTT
TRBJ2-3 13 - - TRBV7-2 CASSLEGSDTQYF TGTGCCAGCAGCTTAGAGGGCTCAGATACGCAGTATTTT
TRBJ2-1 16 - TRBD1 TRBV5-1 CASSFPGTEQNNEQFF TGCGCCAGCAGCTTCCCCGGGACAGAACAGAACAATGAGCAGTTCTTC
TRBJ2-1 17 - TRBD2 TRBV6-2/TRBV6-3 CASSNYALAGGPNEQFF TGTGCCAGCAGTAATTACGCCCTAGCGGGGGGGCCGAATGAGCAGTTCTTC
TRBJ2-3 14 - - TRBV27 CASIRQGRTDTQYF TGTGCCAGCATAAGGCAGGGACGCACAGATACGCAGTATTTT
TRBJ2-1 17 many - TRBV12-3/TRBV12-4 CASSLGWGDGLVNEQFF TGTGCCAGCAGTTTAGGGTGGGGGGACGGGCTCGTCAATGAGCAGTTCTTC
TRBJ2-3 13 - TRBD2 TRBV19 CASIGGASDTQYF TGTGCCAGTATCGGGGGGGCATCCGATACGCAGTATTTT
TRBJ2-2 15 few - TRBV7-3 CASSLRAASTGELFF TGTGCCAGCAGCTTAAGGGCAGCGAGCACCGGGGAGCTGTTTTTT
TRBJ2-1 14 once - TRBV4-3 CASSQLWERNEQFF TGCGCCAGCAGCCAACTTTGGGAGCGCAATGAGCAGTTCTTC
TRBJ2-1 18 - TRBD2 TRBV5-1 CASSLASSGRSRGDEQFF TGCGCCAGCAGCTTGGCCTCTAGCGGGAGAAGTAGAGGAGATGAGCAGTTCTTC
TRBJ2-3 11 many - TRBV20-1 CSATYEDTQYF TGCAGTGCTACCTATGAAGATACGCAGTATTTT
TRBJ2-3 14 few - TRBV20-1 CSAREGLSTDTQYF TGCAGTGCTAGAGAAGGGCTAAGCACAGATACGCAGTATTTT
TRBJ1-2 13 - - TRBV28 CASSWAGEYGYTF TGTGCCAGCAGTTGGGCAGGGGAGTATGGCTACACCTTC
TRBJ1-5 15 - - TRBV12-3/TRBV12-4 CASSLDGLTNQPQHF TGTGCCAGCAGTTTAGACGGTCTGACCAATCAGCCCCAGCATTTT
TRBJ1-4 15 many - TRBV6-1 CASSTAAGANEKLFF TGTGCCAGCAGTACCGCAGCCGGGGCGAATGAAAAACTGTTTTTT
TRBJ1-6 12 - - TRBV14 CASSHRLSPLHF TGTGCCAGCAGCCACCGTTTATCACCCCTCCACTTT
TRBJ2-3 14 - TRBD1 TRBV12-3/TRBV12-4 CASSLGQGITPQYF TGTGCCAGCAGTTTGGGACAGGGCATCACCCCGCAGTATTTT
TRBJ2-5 13 - - TRBV3-1 CASSRGLVSTQYF TGTGCCAGCAGCCGGGGACTGGTATCAACCCAGTACTTC
TRBJ2-3 11 many - TRBV25-1 CRGGSTDTQYF TGCCGGGGTGGGAGCACAGATACGCAGTATTTT
TRBJ2-7 16 few TRBD1 TRBV7-2 CASSYSGTGGDYEQYF TGTGCCAGCAGCTACTCGGGGACAGGGGGGGATTACGAGCAGTACTTC
TRBJ2-7 16 few TRBD1 TRBV6-2/TRBV6-3 CASSYVGQGDAYEQYF TGTGCCAGCAGTTACGTGGGACAGGGGGATGCTTACGAGCAGTACTTC